This is a list of T cell receptor beta chains from one sample in a study of T cells in localized non-small cell lung cancer. Clones were read by immunoSEQ multiplex PCR, and TCRdb kept only the in-frame ones, dropping some. The top ten hold roughly 1.9% of the sample, which has 25,000 to 35,000 clones, 92% seen once. Sequencing was performed on peripheral blood, taken before any cancer treatment. These TCRs come from a female donor aged 60 or older with stage I lung adenocarcinoma. Both conserved end residues are part of each CDR3. The D gene is left open where the match is weak. Only some rows state a clone size, as once, few, many or a class for expanded clones.

j_gene | v_gene | abundance | d_gene | CDR3aa | CDR3nt
TRBJ2-7 | TRBV5-5 | - | - | CASSFTYEQYF | TGTGCCAGCAGCTTTACCTACGAGCAGTACTTC
TRBJ2-7 | TRBV18 | once | - | CASSPPARTYEQYF | TGTGCCAGCTCACCACCGGCGAGAACCTACGAGCAGTACTTC
TRBJ1-2 | TRBV6-1 | - | - | CASSTAGRDGYTF | TGTGCCAGCAGTACCGCGGGGCGGGATGGCTACACCTTC
TRBJ2-7 | TRBV7-2 | - | TRBD2 | CASSMTSYNYEQYF | TGTGCCAGCAGCATGACTAGCTATAACTACGAGCAGTACTTC
TRBJ1-1 | TRBV4-3 | - | - | CASSQDSQVFNTEAFF | TGCGCCAGCAGCCAAGATAGTCAGGTTTTCAACACTGAAGCTTTCTTT
TRBJ2-5 | TRBV2 | few | TRBD1 | CASSDDREETQYF | TGTGCCAGCAGTGATGACAGGGAAGAGACCCAGTACTTC
TRBJ1-3 | TRBV14 | - | - | CASSQAGQFSGNTIYF | TGTGCCAGCAGCCAGGCCGGACAGTTCTCTGGAAACACCATATATTTT
TRBJ2-3 | TRBV7-9 | - | TRBD1 | CASSLGSWDRLTDTQYF | TGTGCCAGCAGCTTAGGAAGTTGGGACAGACTCACAGATACGCAGTATTTT
TRBJ2-5 | TRBV19 | - | - | CASTRRKGEETQYF | TGTGCCAGTACCCGAAGGAAAGGAGAAGAGACCCAGTACTTC
TRBJ2-1 | TRBV29-1 | - | TRBD1 | CSVPGSGTGVYNEQFF | TGCAGCGTTCCAGGATCCGGGACAGGAGTCTACAATGAGCAGTTCTTC
TRBJ2-1 | TRBV5-5 | - | - | CASSFDGLRDNEQFF | TGTGCCAGCAGCTTCGACGGGCTCCGAGACAATGAGCAGTTCTTC
TRBJ2-2 | TRBV4-2 | - | TRBD2 | CASSQDWEGRTGELFF | TGTGCCAGCAGCCAAGATTGGGAGGGACGCACCGGGGAGCTGTTTTTT
TRBJ1-5 | TRBV7-2 | - | TRBD1 | CASSLEGTGFQPQHF | TGTGCCAGCAGCCTAGAGGGGACAGGGTTTCAGCCCCAGCATTTT
TRBJ1-6 | TRBV5-6 | - | - | CASSLSVFGDSPLHF | TGTGCCAGCAGCTTGAGTGTCTTCGGGGACTCACCCCTCCACTTT
TRBJ1-4 | TRBV6-1 | - | - | CASSESDRINEKLFF | TGTGCCAGCAGTGAATCGGACAGAATTAATGAAAAACTGTTTTTT
TRBJ2-2 | TRBV7-3 | - | - | CASSWGETTGELFF | TGTGCCAGCAGCTGGGGGGAGACCACCGGGGAGCTGTTTTTT